One and the same sample provided the 25 T cell receptor beta chains below, sequenced in a study of beta chain features in type 1 diabetes. Every isolated RNA sample was fully reverse transcribed, so sequencing captured expressed TCRB transcripts. Clones were sequenced by immunoSEQ multiplex PCR, and TCRdb holds only the in-frame ones, with some missing. The sample carries under 900,000 clones, roughly 15% recorded once. The sequenced sample consisted of naive CD4+ T cells from blood. These receptors were collected from a woman aged 18-29 years in good health.

This clone was found a few times. J is TRBJ1-1 and V is TRBV7-9; D remains ambiguous. The V end was cut by 5 bases, the J end by 0 bases, with 25 bases between. Germline values: CDR1 SEHNR, CDR2 FQNEAQ (reference sequence). This CDR3 spans 19 amino acids. CDR3 residues: CASSEMLGRFGRVNTEAFF. In nucleotides, the CDR3 is TGTGCCAGCAGCGAAATGTTAGGTCGATTCGGTCGAGTGAACACTGAAGCTTTCTTT. Variable domain in full (rest from reference TRBV7-9 and TRBJ1-1): DTGVSQNPRHKITKRGQNVTFRCDPISEHNRLYWYRQTLGQGPEFLTYFQNEAQLEKSRLLSDRFSAERPKGSFSTLEIQRTEQGDSAMYLCASSEMLGRFGRVNTEAFFGQGTRLTVV.

This clone was counted a few times. The chain uses TRBV25-1 and TRBJ2-3, with D hard to call. This CDR3 spans 13 amino acids. V lost 3 bases to trimming and J lost 1 base, with 5 bases between them. Per germline, CDR1 MGHDK and CDR2 SYGVNS. CDR3 amino acids: CASSDPGTDTQYF. CDR3 nucleotide sequence: TGTGCCAGCAGTGATCCAGGCACAGATACGCAGTATTTT.

The V gene is TRBV9, the J gene TRBJ1-5; D gene unclear. The V gene lost 0 bases and the J gene lost 7 bases, with 14 bases spanning the gap. The CDR3 extends over 15 amino acids. CDR1 and CDR2 from the germline V gene are SGDLS and YYNGEE. The DNA for the CDR3 is TGTGCCAGCAGCGTAGGCATGGAAACGGGACAGCCCCAGCATTTT. As protein: CASSVGMETGQPQHF.

This clone was seen more than once but under ten times. The chain uses TRBV7-2 and TRBJ2-4; 7 bases map to TRBD1. Germline values: CDR1 SGHTA, CDR2 FQGNSA. The V gene end was trimmed by 5 bases and the J gene end by 1 base; junction bases not matched to a gene: 5. The CDR3 is made up of 15 amino acids. CDR3 nucleotide sequence: TGTGCCAGCAGCCAACAGGGGTTGGCCAAAAACATTCAGTACTTC. Protein: CASSQQGLAKNIQYF.

The CDR3: CASSQDRDSYSPLHF. CDR3 bases: TGTGCCAGCAGCCAAGATCGGGACAGCTATTCACCCCTCCACTTT. The J gene is TRBJ1-6, the V gene TRBV4-2, with TRBD1 matching over 7 bases. The CDR3 loop spans 15 amino acids. V lost 0 bases, J lost 8 bases, and 4 bases stayed unmatched. The germline gives CDR1 LGHNA, CDR2 YNFKEQ.

This clone has only a few counts. This chain links TRBV11-2 with TRBJ2-1; D is undetermined. Germline V gene lookup returns CDR1 SGHAT and CDR2 FQNNGV. The V end lost 1 base, the J end lost 6 bases, and 7 bases lay between the germline ends. There are 13 residues in the CDR3. In DNA form, the CDR3 reads TGTGCCAGCAGCTTAGGAAGAGGCAATGAGCAGTTCTTC. Amino acids: CASSLGRGNEQFF.

This clone was detected ten times or more. This chain links TRBV13 with TRBJ1-3, with D possibly TRBD1 on 5 matching bases. CDR1 and CDR2 from the germline V gene are PRHDT and FYEKMQ (reference sequence). The CDR3 is 14 residues long. V was clipped by 5 bases and J by 9 bases, with 17 bases between them. Written as DNA, the CDR3 is TGTGCCAGCAGCCGCCTCCTGCGGGACGGCACCATATATTTT. This translates into CASSRLLRDGTIYF.

The chain combines TRBV4-2 with TRBJ2-2; 10 nucleotides agree with TRBD2. The CDR3 length is 15 residues. CDR1 LGHNA and CDR2 YNFKEQ come from the germline V gene. With V trimmed by 4 bases and J by 8 bases, 7 bases remained unmatched. The CDR3 DNA reads TGTGCCAGCAGCCTGGGACTAGCGATCAGGGGGGAGCTGTTTTTT. Its translation: CASSLGLAIRGELFF.

The gene calls are TRBV7-9 and TRBJ1-5; D might be TRBD1 (6 bases). This CDR3 is 15 amino acids long. Trimming removed 1 base at V and 10 bases at J, with 17 bases between. Germline V gives CDR1 SEHNR, CDR2 FQNEAQ (reference sequence). CDR3 region: CASSLGTDSGRPQHF. Here the CDR3 DNA reads TGTGCCAGCAGCTTAGGTACGGACAGCGGCAGACCCCAGCATTTT.

The chain joins TRBV28 to TRBJ2-3, with D possibly being TRBD2 (5 bases). The V gene's germline CDR1 is MDHEN and CDR2 SYDVKM. CDR3 length: 12 residues. Trimming shortened V by 5 bases and J by 7 bases, and 10 bases separated the two germline ends. The DNA for the CDR3 is TGTGCCAGCAGTCCTGGACTCAATACGCAGTATTTT. The encoded protein is CASSPGLNTQYF.

This clone was found a few times. The V gene is TRBV19, the J gene TRBJ2-7; 7 nucleotides match TRBD1. CDR3 length equals 14 residues. V gave up 3 bases and J gave up 1 base; unmatched junction bases: 3. Per germline, CDR1 LNHDA and CDR2 SQIVND (reference sequence). The CDR3 nucleotides read TGTGCCAGTAGTATTATGGACAGGTCCTACGAGCAGTACTTC. Translation gives CASSIMDRSYEQYF.

The rearrangement joins TRBV28 to TRBJ2-5, with TRBD2 matching 8 bases. The CDR3 contains 18 residues. Germline V CDR1 and CDR2: MDHEN, SYDVKM. After removal of 1 base from V and 10 bases from J, the junction contained 20 bases not matched to a gene. The CDR3 region is CASSLSHWASGYNRIQYF. CDR3 bases: TGTGCCAGCAGTTTATCCCACTGGGCTAGCGGGTATAATAGGATCCAGTACTTC.

This clone was found a few times. V gene TRBV28 combines with J gene TRBJ2-2, with TRBD1 matching over 8 bases. This CDR3 region has 16 residues. V lost 4 bases to trimming and J lost 1 base; unmatched junction nucleotides: 5. Germline CDR1 reads MDHEN; CDR2 reads SYDVKM. CDR3 sequence (DNA): TGTGCCAGCAGTTCCTCCGGGACAGGGAACACCGGGGAGCTGTTTTTT. The encoded protein is CASSSSGTGNTGELFF.

There are a few counts of this clone. The V call is TRBV28, the J call TRBJ2-5, with TRBD1 matching over 9 bases. CDR1 and CDR2 from the germline V gene are MDHEN and SYDVKM. This CDR3 has 13 amino acids. With V trimmed by 8 bases and J by 7 bases, 8 bases remained unmatched. In nucleotides, the CDR3 is TGTGCCAGCGGGACAGGGTGGTGGGGGACCCAGTACTTC. Protein: CASGTGWWGTQYF. The full variable domain, in which reference TRBV28 and TRBJ2-5 provide the parts outside the CDR3, is DVKVTQSSRYLVKRTGEKVFLECVQDMDHENMFWYRQDPGLGLRLIYFSYDVKMKEKGDIPEGYSVSREKKERFSLILESASTNQTSMYLCASGTGWWGTQYFGPGTRLLVL.

This clone was found a few times. CDR3 nucleotide sequence: TGTGCCATCAGTGAGTCGGAGTCGACTAGGCACAATGAGCAGTTCTTC. Translation: CAISESESTRHNEQFF. The genes are TRBV10-3 and TRBJ2-1; D may be TRBD2 (6 bases). Germline V CDR1 and CDR2: ENHRY, SYGVKD. V lost 0 bases, J lost 5 bases, and 14 bases lay in between. The CDR3 contains 16 residues.

This clone occurred a few times. The chain joins TRBV18 to TRBJ2-7, with D hard to call. The CDR3 sequence is 14 residues long. Trimming shortened V by 4 bases and J by 6 bases, and 16 bases separated the two germline ends. Germline assignment: CDR1 KGHSH and CDR2 LQKENI. This chain's CDR3 is CASSHNLESSEQYF. CDR3 coding DNA: TGTGCCAGCTCACATAATCTTGAGAGCTCCGAGCAGTACTTC.

This chain uses TRBV27 with TRBJ2-7, with D tentatively TRBD2 (5 bases). The CDR3 runs 13 residues. Trimming pared 7 bases from V and 6 bases from J, leaving 16 bases between. Germline V CDR1 and CDR2: MNHEY, SMNVEV (reference sequence). Here the CDR3 reads CASKTLDRGEQYF. The CDR3 DNA reads as TGTGCCAGCAAAACCCTCGATCGGGGCGAGCAGTACTTC.

The chain combines TRBV25-1 with TRBJ2-1; TRBD1 aligns across 8 bases. The V gene end was trimmed by 4 bases and the J gene end by 9 bases; junction bases not matched to a gene: 14. This CDR3 is 16 amino acids long. CDR1 and CDR2 from the germline V gene are MGHDK and SYGVNS. CDR3 in DNA: TGTGCCAGCAGTGTACTCAGGGGGCGAATCGGCGGTGAGCAGTTCTTC. Residues: CASSVLRGRIGGEQFF.

The chain combines TRBV28 with TRBJ1-5; possible D gene TRBD1, 6 bases. CDR3 length: 14 amino acids. Germline values: CDR1 MDHEN, CDR2 SYDVKM. Trimming stripped 8 bases from V and 2 bases from J, with 13 bases between. The CDR3 loop is CASSSTGRNQPQHF. For the CDR3, the DNA is TGTGCCAGCTCCTCCACAGGGCGCAATCAGCCCCAGCATTTT.

The chain links TRBV5-4 to TRBJ2-5, with D possibly being TRBD2 (6 bases). The CDR3 has 14 residues. Germline CDR1 SGHNT, CDR2 YYREEE (reference sequence). V was pared by 3 bases and J by 5 bases, with 14 bases between. CDR3 nucleotides: TGTGCCAGCAGCTCAAACGGAGGGAGGGAGACCCAGTACTTC. The encoded protein is CASSSNGGRETQYF.

This chain connects TRBV7-2 to TRBJ1-5, with D uncertain. This CDR3 has 13 amino acids. Trimming cost V 5 bases and J 2 bases, with 7 bases left between them. Per germline, CDR1 SGHTA and CDR2 FQGNSA. CDR3 nucleotides: TGTGCCAGCAGCCAGAGCGGCAATCAGCCCCAGCATTTT. It specifies CASSQSGNQPQHF.

This clone has more than one count but fewer than ten. V and J are TRBV7-9 and TRBJ2-2; D not certain. The germline V gene has CDR1 SEHNR and CDR2 FQNEAQ (reference sequence). V was pared by 7 bases and J by 0 bases, with 12 bases between. This CDR3 region has 15 residues. The CDR3 bases are TGTGCCAGCAACAAACAACCGGCGAACACCGGGGAGCTGTTTTTT. Protein product: CASNKQPANTGELFF. Full variable domain (outside the CDR3, taken from reference TRBV7-9 and TRBJ2-2): DTGVSQNPRHKITKRGQNVTFRCDPISEHNRLYWYRQTLGQGPEFLTYFQNEAQLEKSRLLSDRFSAERPKGSFSTLEIQRTEQGDSAMYLCASNKQPANTGELFFGEGSRLTVL.

The rearrangement links TRBV19 to TRBJ1-5; 7 bases line up with TRBD1. The germline CDR1 and CDR2 sequences are LNHDA and SQIVND (reference sequence). The CDR3 is 14 residues long. The V gene end was trimmed by 6 bases and the J gene end by 6 bases; junction bases not matched to a gene: 8. This chain's CDR3 is CASRRVTGVQPQHF. The DNA for the CDR3 is TGTGCCAGTAGGAGAGTTACAGGGGTTCAGCCCCAGCATTTT.

This clone showed up just a few times. The rearrangement uses TRBV15 and TRBJ1-4; TRBD1 might be the D (6 bases). V dropped 5 bases and J dropped 7 bases, with 20 bases sitting between them. The germline V gene encodes CDR1 LNHNV and CDR2 YYDKDF (reference sequence). This CDR3 is built from 16 residues. In DNA, the CDR3 is TGTGCCACCAGCCGTAATAGCAGGGGATTTGGTGAAAAACTGTTTTTT. Protein sequence: CATSRNSRGFGEKLFF.

This clone was seen only a few times. The gene calls are TRBV15 and TRBJ2-2; D gene ambiguous. The CDR3 has 15 amino acids. V lost 3 bases, J lost 3 bases, and 11 bases lay in between. From germline, CDR1 is LNHNV and CDR2 YYDKDF (reference sequence). The CDR3 here is CATSSTSLYTGELFF. CDR3 DNA: TGTGCCACCAGCAGTACCTCTTTATACACCGGGGAGCTGTTTTTT.